This passage covers 9 T cell receptor beta chains from one sample sequenced in a study of T cells in Graves' hyperthyroidism and ophthalmopathy. Using RNA transcripts as the source, TCR beta CDR3 regions were amplified. The HTBI primer set served for first-round RT-PCR of the TCR CDR3. TCRdb called the multiplex PCR reads again in MiXCR, with one record for every CDR3 protein. The table shows nearly 600,000 distinct CDR3 sequences, with around 14% occurring only once. Sample: blood. The receptors were gathered from a woman between 18 and 29 years old with Graves' ophthalmopathy.

The chain uses TRBV6-1 and TRBJ1-5; D unclear. The germline CDR1 and CDR2 sequences are MNHNS and SASEGT. Trimming took 1 base from V and 6 from J, leaving 13 bases between them. The CDR3 length is 15 residues. CDR3 nucleotide sequence: TGTGCCAGCAGTGAAGAAAGGGTGCGCGGTCAGCCCCAGCATTTT. Translating it yields CASSEERVRGQPQHF.

This clonotype has a count of ten or more. The chain joins TRBV20-1 to TRBJ2-7; D is undetermined. Trimming removed 4 bases at V and 6 bases at J, with 19 bases between. The CDR3 is made up of 14 amino acids. Germline CDR1 reads DFQATT; CDR2 reads SNEGSKA (reference sequence). CDR3 coding DNA: TGCAGTGCTATTTCGGCGGAGTCGCTTGGCGAGCAGTACTTC. Its translation: CSAISAESLGEQYF.

There are many counts of this clonotype. This chain joins TRBV11-2 and TRBJ2-7, with D perhaps TRBD1 or TRBD2 (6 bases each). The germline gives CDR1 SGHAT, CDR2 FQNNGV. The V gene lost 4 bases and the J gene lost 3 bases, with 13 bases spanning the gap. The CDR3 runs 14 residues. CDR3 sequence reads: CASSSGALVYEQYF. The CDR3 nucleotides read TGTGCCAGCAGCTCGGGGGCACTTGTCTACGAGCAGTACTTC.

This clonotype was recorded many times. The CDR3 region has the DNA TGTGCCAGCAGCCAAGCCCGAACTAGCGGGAGGGCCACAGATACGCAGTATTTT. Encoded protein: CASSQARTSGRATDTQYF. The V and J genes are TRBV3-1 and TRBJ2-3; TRBD2 matches 13 bases. The CDR3 totals 18 residues. J lost 2 bases, V lost 1 base, and 6 bases had no gene match. From germline, CDR1 is LGHDT and CDR2 YNNKEL (reference sequence).

V and J are TRBV7-9 and TRBJ2-5, with TRBD1 matching 8 bases. This CDR3 has 16 amino acids. From germline, CDR1 is SEHNR and CDR2 FQNEAQ (reference sequence). With 5 bases clipped from V and 1 base from J, the junction kept 9 bases outside the gene matches. CDR3 amino acids: CASSAAWTGTQETQYF. CDR3 sequence (DNA): TGTGCCAGCAGCGCCGCTTGGACAGGGACCCAAGAGACCCAGTACTTC.

The CDR3 spells CASRLGTGDSEQYF. The CDR3 DNA reads as TGTGCCAGCAGACTCGGGACAGGGGACTCCGAGCAGTACTTC. The genes are TRBV6-2 or TRBV6-3 and TRBJ2-7; TRBD1 matches 10 bases. The CDR3 has 14 amino acids. With 6 bases clipped from V and 6 bases from J, the junction kept 8 bases outside the gene matches. From germline, CDR1 is MNHEY and CDR2 SVGEGT.

This CDR3 reads CASSHLWDSSYEQYF. CDR3 bases: TGTGCCAGCAGCCATTTGTGGGACAGCTCCTACGAGCAGTACTTC. V is TRBV3-1 and J is TRBJ2-7, with 7 nucleotides matching TRBD1. Germline CDR1 is LGHDT and CDR2 is YNNKEL (reference sequence). The CDR3 is 15 amino acids. The V and J ends lost 3 bases and 0 bases, in that order; junction bases with no gene match: 5.

The chain combines TRBV25-1 with TRBJ2-7, with D unclear. Trimming stripped 8 bases from V and 2 bases from J, with 10 bases between. The CDR3 is 12 residues long. CDR1 and CDR2 from the germline V gene are MGHDK and SYGVNS. The CDR3 DNA reads TGTGCCAGCGGAGACCCCACCTACGAGCAGTACTTC. Translated: CASGDPTYEQYF.

This chain uses TRBV27 with TRBJ2-7, with 9 bases that match TRBD2. The V and J ends lost 2 bases and 7 bases, in that order; junction bases with no gene match: 12. Looked up from germline, CDR1 is MNHEY and CDR2 is SMNVEV (reference sequence). This CDR3 comprises 16 residues. The CDR3: CASSLVAGEPYFEQYF. DNA of the CDR3: TGTGCCAGCAGTTTAGTAGCGGGAGAGCCCTATTTTGAGCAGTACTTC.